This T cell receptor (beta chain) was retrieved from a study of cytomegalovirus exposure and HLA in healthy donors (dated by TCRdb to about 2017). A note on the overall study: The approximately 710 repertoires of the first cohort and the 110 or so validation repertoires were produced on the same platform, according to a later analysis. The study aimed to test whether cataloging public T cell receptors could reveal signatures of past pathogen exposure. A separate validation cohort of over a hundred different subjects was used in addition to the approximately 670-subject first cohort. To predict cytomegalovirus infection status, the study brought together high-throughput TCR immunosequencing, statistical association of individual TCRs with disease status, and machine learning.

Library method: the immunoSEQ multiplex PCR assay. The authors processed their data as follows. To diagnose cytomegalovirus status from the catalog of TCR beta chain sequences, a statistical classification framework was built. TCRdb stores this immuneACCESS table with in-frame sequences only. Part of the clones is absent; in the studies checked, under half of the shortfall reflects unresolved V genes, and no reason is known for the rest. For V, J and clone size, that table is used; D and trimming come from the DNA. The sample table lists approximately 58,000 clones, roughly 94% of them with a count of one. The ten largest make up approximately 2.5% of the sample. Paper-wide results and their limitations: According to the authors, the approach could potentially be generalized to other disease states and immunological phenotypes. A later analysis had no HLA typing for the validation cohort, so co-occurrence there was scored across all 120 repertoires. Of the cluster scores, about 94% were above 0 in a later analysis, which found that TCRs clustered in the first cohort also tended to co-occur in the approximately 130 validation repertoires. Across donors, most TCR sequences were observed very rarely, whereas some public TCRs were present in many individuals. The classifier was reported to diagnose cytomegalovirus status with high specificity and sensitivity in both the original cohort and the validation cohort. The study gave a list of under 200 TCR beta chains associated with cytomegalovirus. A few of the identified cytomegalovirus-associated TCR beta chains were confirmed in vitro to be specific for cytomegalovirus antigens.

The germline V gene gives CDR1 as KGHSH and CDR2 as LQKENI. Clipping removes 3 bases from V and 3 bases from J, with 8 as the unmatched junction base count. The CDR3 measures 16 amino acids from cysteine to phenylalanine. Of all the DNA, just the CDR3 is kept, 48 bases in frame from base 1. Separate from the roughly 700-subject first cohort, the validation cohort of 90 to 150 subjects was the group to which the donors belonged. Concerning this clone itself: This clone's antigen is unknown. Base qualities were left out, and no much larger clone turns up one base away.

Sequencing used PBMCs. This clonotype was sampled from a man younger than 35 in good health and CMV-seronegative. The V gene is TRBV18 and the J gene is TRBJ2-1; 7 of the junction bases match TRBD2. The CDR3 loop reads CASSPYRDYVYNEQFF. The DNA reads TGTGCCAGCTCACCCTACCGGGACTACGTCTACAATGAGCAGTTCTTC.